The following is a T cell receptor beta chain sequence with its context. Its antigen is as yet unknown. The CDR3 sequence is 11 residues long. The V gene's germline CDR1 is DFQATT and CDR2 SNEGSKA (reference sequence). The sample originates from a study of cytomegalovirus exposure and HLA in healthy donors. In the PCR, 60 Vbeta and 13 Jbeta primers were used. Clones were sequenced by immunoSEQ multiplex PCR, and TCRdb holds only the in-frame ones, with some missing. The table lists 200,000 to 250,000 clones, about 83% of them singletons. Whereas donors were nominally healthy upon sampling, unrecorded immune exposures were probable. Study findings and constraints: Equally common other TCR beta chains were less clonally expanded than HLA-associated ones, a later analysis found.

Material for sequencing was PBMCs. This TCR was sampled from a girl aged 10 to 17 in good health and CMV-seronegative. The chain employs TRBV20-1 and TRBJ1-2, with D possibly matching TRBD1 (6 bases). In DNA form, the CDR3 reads TGCAGCGAGGGGGGGTCTGGGGGCTACACCTTC. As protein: CSEGGSGGYTF.